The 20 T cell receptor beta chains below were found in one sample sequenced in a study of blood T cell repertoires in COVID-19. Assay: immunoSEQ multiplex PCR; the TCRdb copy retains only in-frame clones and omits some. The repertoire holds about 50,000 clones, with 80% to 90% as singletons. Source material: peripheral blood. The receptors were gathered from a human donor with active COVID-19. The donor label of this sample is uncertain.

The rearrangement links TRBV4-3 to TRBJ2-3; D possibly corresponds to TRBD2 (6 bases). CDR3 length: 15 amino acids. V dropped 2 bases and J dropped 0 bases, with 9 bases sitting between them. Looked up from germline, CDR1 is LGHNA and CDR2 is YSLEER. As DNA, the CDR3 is TGCGCCAGCAGCCAAAGTCGGGGGAGCACAGATACGCAGTATTTT. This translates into CASSQSRGSTDTQYF.

The chain's CDR3 is CASSMYGTGYNEQFF. The CDR3 DNA reads as TGTGCCAGTAGTATGTACGGGACAGGGTACAATGAGCAGTTCTTC. The rearrangement links TRBV19 to TRBJ2-1; 9 bases agree with TRBD1. V shed 3 bases, J shed 4 bases, and the junction held 4 bases outside the gene matches. This CDR3 contains 15 residues. Germline V gene sequence: CDR1 LNHDA, CDR2 SQIVND (reference sequence).

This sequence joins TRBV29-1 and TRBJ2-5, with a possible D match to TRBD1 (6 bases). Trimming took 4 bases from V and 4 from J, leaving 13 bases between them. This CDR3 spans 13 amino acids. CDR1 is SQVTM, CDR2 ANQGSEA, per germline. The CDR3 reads CSVVGSRGETQYF. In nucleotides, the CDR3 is TGCAGCGTTGTGGGTTCCAGGGGAGAGACCCAGTACTTC.

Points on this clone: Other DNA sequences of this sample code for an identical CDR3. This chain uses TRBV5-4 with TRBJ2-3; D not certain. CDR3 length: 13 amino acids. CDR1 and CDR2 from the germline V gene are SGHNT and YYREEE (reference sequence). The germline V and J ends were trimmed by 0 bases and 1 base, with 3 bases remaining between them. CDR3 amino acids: CASSLAGTDTQYF. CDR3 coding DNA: TGTGCCAGCAGCTTGGCGGGCACAGATACGCAGTATTTT.

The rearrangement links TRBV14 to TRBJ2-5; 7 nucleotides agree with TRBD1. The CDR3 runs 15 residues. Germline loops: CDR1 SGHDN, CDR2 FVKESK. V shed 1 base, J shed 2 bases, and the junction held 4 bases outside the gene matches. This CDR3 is CASSQAGTVQETQYF. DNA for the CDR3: TGTGCCAGCAGCCAAGCTGGGACAGTTCAAGAGACCCAGTACTTC.

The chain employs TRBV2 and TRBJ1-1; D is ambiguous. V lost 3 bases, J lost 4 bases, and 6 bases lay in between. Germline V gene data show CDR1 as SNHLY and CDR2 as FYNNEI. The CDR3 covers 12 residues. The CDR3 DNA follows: TGTGCCAGCAGTGAGGAGATCACTGAAGCTTTCTTT. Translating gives CASSEEITEAFF.

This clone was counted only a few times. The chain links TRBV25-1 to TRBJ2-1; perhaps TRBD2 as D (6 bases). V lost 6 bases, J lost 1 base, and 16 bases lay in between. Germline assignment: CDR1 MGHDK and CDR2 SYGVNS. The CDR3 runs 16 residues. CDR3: CASSSKEGDSYNEQFF. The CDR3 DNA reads TGTGCCAGCAGCTCCAAGGAGGGTGATTCCTACAATGAGCAGTTCTTC.

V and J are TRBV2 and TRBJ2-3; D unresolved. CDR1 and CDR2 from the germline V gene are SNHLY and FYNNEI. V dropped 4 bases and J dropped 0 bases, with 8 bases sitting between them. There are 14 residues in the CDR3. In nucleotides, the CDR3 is TGTGCCAGCAGTGTCTTCCAGAGCACAGATACGCAGTATTTT. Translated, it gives CASSVFQSTDTQYF. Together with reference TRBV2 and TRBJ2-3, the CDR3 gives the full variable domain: EPEVTQTPSHQVTQMGQEVILRCVPISNHLYFYWYRQILGQKVEFLVSFYNNEISEKSEIFDDQFSVERPDGSNFTLKIRSTKLEDSAMYFCASSVFQSTDTQYFGPGTRLTVL.

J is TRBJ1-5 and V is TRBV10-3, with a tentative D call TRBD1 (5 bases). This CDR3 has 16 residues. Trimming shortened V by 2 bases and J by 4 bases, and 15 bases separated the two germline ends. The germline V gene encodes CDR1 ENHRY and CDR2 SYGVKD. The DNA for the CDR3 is TGTGCCATCAGTGAGGGACACAGAGTAGCAAATCAGCCCCAGCATTTT. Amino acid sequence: CAISEGHRVANQPQHF.

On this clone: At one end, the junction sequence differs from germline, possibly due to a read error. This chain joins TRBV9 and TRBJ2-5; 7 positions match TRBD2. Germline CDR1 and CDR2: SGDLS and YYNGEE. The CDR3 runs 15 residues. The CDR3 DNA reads TGTGCCAGCAACGTAGGGCGGGGGTCCGGGGAGACCCAGTACTTC. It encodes CASNVGRGSGETQYF.

The CDR3 spells CASSLSRASNQPQHF. The DNA of the CDR3 is TGTGCCAGCAGTTTATCGAGGGCTAGCAATCAGCCCCAGCATTTT. The chain couples TRBV27 to TRBJ1-5, with D unresolved. Per the germline V gene, CDR1 is MNHEY and CDR2 is SMNVEV (reference sequence). This CDR3 comprises 15 residues. V lost 0 bases and J 0 bases, leaving 6 bases between the germline ends.

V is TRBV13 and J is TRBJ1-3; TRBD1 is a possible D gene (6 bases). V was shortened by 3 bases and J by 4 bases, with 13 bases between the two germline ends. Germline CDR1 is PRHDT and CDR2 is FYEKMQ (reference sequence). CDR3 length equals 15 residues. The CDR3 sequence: CASSFRDTGGNTIYF. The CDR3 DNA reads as TGTGCCAGCAGCTTCCGGGACACAGGGGGAAACACCATATATTTT.

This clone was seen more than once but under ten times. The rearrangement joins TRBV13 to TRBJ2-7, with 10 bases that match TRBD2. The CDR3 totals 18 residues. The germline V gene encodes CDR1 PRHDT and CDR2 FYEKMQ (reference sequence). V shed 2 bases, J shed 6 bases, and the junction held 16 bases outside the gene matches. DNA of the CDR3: TGTGCCAGCAGCTTAAGGAGAAGCGAGGCTAGCGGGAGTTCCGAGCAGTACTTC. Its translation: CASSLRRSEASGSSEQYF.

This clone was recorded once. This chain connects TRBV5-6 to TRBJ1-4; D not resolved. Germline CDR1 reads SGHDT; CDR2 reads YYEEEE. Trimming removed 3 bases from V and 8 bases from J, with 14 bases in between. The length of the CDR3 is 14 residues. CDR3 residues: CASSSTPAAEKLFF. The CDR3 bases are TGTGCCAGCAGCTCGACTCCCGCGGCCGAAAAACTGTTTTTT. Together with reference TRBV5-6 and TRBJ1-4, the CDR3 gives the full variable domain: DAGVTQSPTHLIKTRGQQVTLRCSPKSGHDTVSWYQQALGQGPQFIFQYYEEEERQRGNFPDRFSGHQFPNYSSELNVNALLLGDSALYLCASSSTPAAEKLFFGSGTQLSVL.

For the CDR3, the DNA is TGTGCCAGCAGCACAGGGACTAGCGGGGGGCCCACAGATACGCAGTATTTT. Its protein product is CASSTGTSGGPTDTQYF. The chain combines TRBV5-8 with TRBJ2-3; 15 bases match TRBD2. V was clipped by 4 bases and J by 2 bases; unmatched bases: 5. CDR3 size: 17 residues. CDR1 SGHTS and CDR2 YDEGEE come from the germline V gene. Variable domain in full (rest from reference TRBV5-8 and TRBJ2-3): EAGVTQSPTHLIKTRGQQATLRCSPISGHTSVYWYQQALGLGLQFLLWYDEGEERNRGNFPPRFSGRQFPNYSSELNVNALELEDSALYLCASSTGTSGGPTDTQYFGPGTRLTVL.

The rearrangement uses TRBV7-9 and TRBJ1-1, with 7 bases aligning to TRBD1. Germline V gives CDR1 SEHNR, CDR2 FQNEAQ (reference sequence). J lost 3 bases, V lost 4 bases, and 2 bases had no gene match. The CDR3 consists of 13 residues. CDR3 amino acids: CASSSGQYTEAFF. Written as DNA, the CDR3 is TGTGCCAGCAGCTCGGGACAGTACACTGAAGCTTTCTTT.

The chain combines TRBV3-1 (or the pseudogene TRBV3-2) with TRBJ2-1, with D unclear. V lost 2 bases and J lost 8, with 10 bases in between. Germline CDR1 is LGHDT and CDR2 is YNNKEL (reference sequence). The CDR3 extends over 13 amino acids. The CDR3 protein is CASSQSGGDEQFF. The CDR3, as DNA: TGTGCCAGCAGCCAATCGGGTGGTGATGAGCAGTTCTTC.

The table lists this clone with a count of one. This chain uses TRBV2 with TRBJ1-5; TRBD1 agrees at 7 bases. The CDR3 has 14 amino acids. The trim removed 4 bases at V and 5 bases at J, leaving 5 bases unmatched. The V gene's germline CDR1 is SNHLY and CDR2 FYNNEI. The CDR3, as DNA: TGTGCCAGCAGTGGACAGGGACAAGATCAGCCCCAGCATTTT. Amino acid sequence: CASSGQGQDQPQHF.

The CDR3, as DNA: TGTGCCAGCAGTTCCCCGACGGGCAGGGGCACCGGGGAGCTGTTTTTT. Translated: CASSSPTGRGTGELFF. The V gene is TRBV6-6, the J gene TRBJ2-2; D possibly corresponds to TRBD1 (6 bases). Germline CDR1 and CDR2: MNHNY and SVGAGI (reference sequence). This CDR3 comprises 16 residues. V was shortened by 4 bases and J by 4 bases, with 16 bases between the two germline ends.

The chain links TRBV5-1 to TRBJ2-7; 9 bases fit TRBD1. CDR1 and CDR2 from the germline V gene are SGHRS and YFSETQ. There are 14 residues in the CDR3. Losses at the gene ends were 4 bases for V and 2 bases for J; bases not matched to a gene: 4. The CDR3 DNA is TGCGCCAGCAGCCCGGGGACAGGGACCTACGAGCAGTACTTC. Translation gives CASSPGTGTYEQYF.